The clone carrying this TCR beta chain was recorded many times. The antigen is unknown. A much bigger clone sits one base away, suggesting this may be a read error. The sample originates from a study of Graves' ophthalmopathy and Graves' hyperthyroidism. Germline V gene data show CDR1 as LNHNV and CDR2 as YYDKDF (reference sequence). The CDR3 sequence is 14 residues long. Trimming took off 0 bases at V and 7 bases at J, with 12 bases between the two ends. Whole-study findings and limits: Ophthalmopathy was separated from stable hyperthyroidism by a 13-signature model with over 85% sensitivity and just under 84% specificity.

Researchers took RNA transcripts and amplified TCR beta CDR3 regions from them. Investigators did first-round RT-PCR with HTBI primers, then second-round multiplex PCR. TCRdb recomputed calls from the multiplex PCR reads with MiXCR, one row per CDR3 protein. Here the sample spans 400,000 or so distinct CDR3 sequences, 15% being singletons. Patients with other autoimmune diseases, uncontrolled infections, pregnancy or lactation were excluded. This TCR was recovered from a woman aged 18-29 years with stable Graves' hyperthyroidism. V and J are TRBV15 and TRBJ1-2; TRBD1 might be the D (6 bases). Source material: peripheral blood. CDR3 sequence reads: CATSREVTGSGYTF. CDR3 nucleotides: TGTGCCACCAGCAGAGAAGTTACAGGGAGTGGCTACACCTTC.